One and the same sample provided the 3 T cell receptor beta chains below, sequenced in a study of blood T cell repertoires in COVID-19. Profiled with immunoSEQ multiplex PCR; TCRdb holds only in-frame clones, not every one. The sample carries about 250,000 clones, roughly four fifths recorded once. The sequenced sample was PBMCs or T cells enriched from blood (not recorded which). Receptors were obtained from a man aged 40-49 years who had been exposed to COVID-19.

The rearrangement uses TRBV9 and TRBJ1-1; no clear D gene. The CDR3 is made up of 11 amino acids. Germline CDR1 and CDR2: SGDLS and YYNGEE. With 4 bases removed from V and 12 bases from J, the gap between germline ends came to 13 bases. The CDR3 nucleotides are TGTGCCAGCAGCTCCTTCGCCGGGACTTTCTTT. Protein sequence: CASSSFAGTFF.

The chain combines TRBV23-1 with TRBJ1-2, with a possible D match to TRBD1 (6 bases). TRBV23-1 is designated an ORF whose function remains uncertain. This CDR3 spans 17 amino acids. Trimming took 3 bases from V and 0 from J, leaving 17 bases between them. In nucleotides, the CDR3 is TGCGCCAGCAGTCAGCAGACAGGTTTCCTCGCTAACTATGGCTACACCTTC. It yields the protein CASSQQTGFLANYGYTF.

The chain recombines TRBV7-2 with TRBJ2-1, with 7 bases fitting TRBD1. With 5 bases clipped from V and 4 bases from J, the junction kept 8 bases outside the gene matches. The V gene's germline CDR1 is SGHTA and CDR2 FQGNSA. The CDR3 extends over 15 amino acids. As DNA, the CDR3 is TGTGCCAGCAGCCCAGGGCCGGGACAGTACAATGAGCAGTTCTTC. It is translated as CASSPGPGQYNEQFF.